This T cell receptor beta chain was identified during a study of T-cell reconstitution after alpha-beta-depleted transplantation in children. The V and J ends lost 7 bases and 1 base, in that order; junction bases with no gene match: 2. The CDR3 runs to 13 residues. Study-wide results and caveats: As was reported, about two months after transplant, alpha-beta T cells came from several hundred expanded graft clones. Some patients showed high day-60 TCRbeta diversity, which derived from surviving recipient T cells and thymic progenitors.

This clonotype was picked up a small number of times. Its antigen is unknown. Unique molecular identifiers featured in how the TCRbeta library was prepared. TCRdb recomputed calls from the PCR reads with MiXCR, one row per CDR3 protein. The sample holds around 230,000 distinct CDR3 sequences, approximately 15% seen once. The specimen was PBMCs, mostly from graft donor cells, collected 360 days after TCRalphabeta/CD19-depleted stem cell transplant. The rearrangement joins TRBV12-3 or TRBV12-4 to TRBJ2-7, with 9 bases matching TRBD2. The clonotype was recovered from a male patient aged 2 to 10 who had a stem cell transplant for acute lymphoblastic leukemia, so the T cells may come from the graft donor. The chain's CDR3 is CASKAGGSYEQYF. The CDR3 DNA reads TGTGCCAGCAAAGCGGGAGGTTCCTACGAGCAGTACTTC.